This T cell receptor beta chain comes out of a study of response to subunit inactivated influenza vaccine. Study-wide findings and caveats: Authors suggested each seasonal influenza vaccination recruits few new T cells.

This clonotype was observed many times. The antigen is unknown. Trimming removed 8 bases from V and 6 bases from J, with 14 bases in between. The CDR3 spans 12 residues. The germline gives CDR1 MNHEY, CDR2 SVGEGT. TCRdb itself ran the RT-PCR reads through MiXCR, one entry per CDR3 protein. The sample lists 500,000 to 550,000 distinct CDR3 sequences, around 8% occurring once. The V call is TRBV6-2 or TRBV6-3, the J call TRBJ2-7, with D maybe TRBD1 (5 bases). The sample in question was PBMCs from blood, obtained about 23 months after vaccination. The sequence came from a man aged 50 to 69 who received an inactivated influenza vaccine. The CDR3 coding sequence is TGTGCCAGCGGAATCAAAAGGGGCGAGCAGTACTTC. Translation gives CASGIKRGEQYF.